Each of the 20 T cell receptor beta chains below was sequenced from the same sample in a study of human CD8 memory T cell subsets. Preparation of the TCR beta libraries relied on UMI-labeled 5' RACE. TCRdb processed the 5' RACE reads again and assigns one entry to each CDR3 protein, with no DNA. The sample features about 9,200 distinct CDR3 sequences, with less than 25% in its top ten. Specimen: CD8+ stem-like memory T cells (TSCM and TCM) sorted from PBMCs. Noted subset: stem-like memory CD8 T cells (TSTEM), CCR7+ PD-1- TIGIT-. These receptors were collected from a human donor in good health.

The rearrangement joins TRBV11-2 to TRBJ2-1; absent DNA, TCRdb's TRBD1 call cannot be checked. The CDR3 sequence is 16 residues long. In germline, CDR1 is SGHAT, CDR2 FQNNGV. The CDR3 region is CASSNRDSDPNNEQFF.

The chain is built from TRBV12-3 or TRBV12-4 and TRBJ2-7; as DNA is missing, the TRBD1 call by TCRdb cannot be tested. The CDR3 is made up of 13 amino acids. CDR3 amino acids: CASTPLSSYEQYF.

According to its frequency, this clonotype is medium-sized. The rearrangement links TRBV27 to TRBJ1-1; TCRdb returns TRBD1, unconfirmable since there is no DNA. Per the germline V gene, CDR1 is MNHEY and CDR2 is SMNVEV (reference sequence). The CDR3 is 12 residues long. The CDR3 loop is CASSSQGTEAFF.

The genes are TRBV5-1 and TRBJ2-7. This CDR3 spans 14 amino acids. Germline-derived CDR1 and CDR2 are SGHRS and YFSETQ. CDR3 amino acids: CASSLAGEGLEQYF.

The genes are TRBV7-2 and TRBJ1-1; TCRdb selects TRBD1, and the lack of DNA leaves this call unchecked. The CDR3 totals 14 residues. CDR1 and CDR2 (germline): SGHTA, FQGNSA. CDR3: CASSPHPQRPEAFF.

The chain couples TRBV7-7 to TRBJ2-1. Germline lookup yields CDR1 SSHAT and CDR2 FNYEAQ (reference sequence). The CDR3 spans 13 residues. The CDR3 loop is CASSLGSYNEQFF.

The CDR3 is CSAETGQSYEQYF. The rearrangement links TRBV29-1 to TRBJ2-7; TCRdb's D call of TRBD1 is untestable without DNA. Germline values: CDR1 SQVTM, CDR2 ANQGSEA. This CDR3 is 13 amino acids long.

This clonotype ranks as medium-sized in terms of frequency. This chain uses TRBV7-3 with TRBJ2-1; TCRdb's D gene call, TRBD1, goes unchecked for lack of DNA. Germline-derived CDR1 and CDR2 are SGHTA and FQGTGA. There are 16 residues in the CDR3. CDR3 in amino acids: CASSPTGGGSYNEQFF.

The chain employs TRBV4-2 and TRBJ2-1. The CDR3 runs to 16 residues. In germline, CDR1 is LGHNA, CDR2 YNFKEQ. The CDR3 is CASSQDSREPYNEQFF.

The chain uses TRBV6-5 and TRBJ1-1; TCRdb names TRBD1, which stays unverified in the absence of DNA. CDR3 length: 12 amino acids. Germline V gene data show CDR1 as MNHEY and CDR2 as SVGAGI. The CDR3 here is CASSNGQGEAFF.

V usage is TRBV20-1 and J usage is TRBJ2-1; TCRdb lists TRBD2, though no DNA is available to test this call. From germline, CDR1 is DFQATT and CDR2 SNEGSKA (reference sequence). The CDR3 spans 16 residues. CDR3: CSAGRLAGEISGEQFF.

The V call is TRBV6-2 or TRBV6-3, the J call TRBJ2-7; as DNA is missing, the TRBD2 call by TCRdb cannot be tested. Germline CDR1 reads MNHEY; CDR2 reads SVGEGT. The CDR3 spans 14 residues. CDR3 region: CASSLLAVFYEQYF.

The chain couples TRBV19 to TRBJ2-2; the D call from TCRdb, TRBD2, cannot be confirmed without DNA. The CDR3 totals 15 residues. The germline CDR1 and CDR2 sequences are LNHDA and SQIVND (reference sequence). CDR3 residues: CATETSGRDTGELFF.

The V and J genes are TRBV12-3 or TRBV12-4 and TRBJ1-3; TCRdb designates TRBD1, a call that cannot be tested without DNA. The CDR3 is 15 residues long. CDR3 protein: CASSLARALQYTIYF.

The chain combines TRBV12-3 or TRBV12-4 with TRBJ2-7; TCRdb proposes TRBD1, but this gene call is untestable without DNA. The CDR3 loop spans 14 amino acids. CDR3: CASSPPGSIYEQYF.

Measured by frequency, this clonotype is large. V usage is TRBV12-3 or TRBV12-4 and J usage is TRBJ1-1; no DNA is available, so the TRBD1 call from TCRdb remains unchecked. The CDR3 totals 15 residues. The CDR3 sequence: CASSYPSQGVTEAFF.

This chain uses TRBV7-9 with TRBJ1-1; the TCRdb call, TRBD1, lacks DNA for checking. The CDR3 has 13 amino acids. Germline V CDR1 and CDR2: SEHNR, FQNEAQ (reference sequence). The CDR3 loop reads CATGTGYSAEAFF.

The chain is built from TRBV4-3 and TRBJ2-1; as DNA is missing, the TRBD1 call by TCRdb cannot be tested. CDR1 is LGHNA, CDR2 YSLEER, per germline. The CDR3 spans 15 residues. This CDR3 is CASSHGTGDYNEQFF.

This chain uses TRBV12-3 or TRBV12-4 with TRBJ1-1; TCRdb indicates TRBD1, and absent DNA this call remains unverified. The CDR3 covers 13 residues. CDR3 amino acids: CASKGSGTSEAFF.

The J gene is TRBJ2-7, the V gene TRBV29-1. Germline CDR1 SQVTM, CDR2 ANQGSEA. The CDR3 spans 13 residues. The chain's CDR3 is CSVMEVSSYEQYF.